Sequencing of this TCR beta chain was carried out in a study of T cell responses to AZD1222 COVID-19 vaccine. Only in-frame clones appear in the TCRdb table, and some are missing; sequencing was by immunoSEQ multiplex PCR. Of over 25,000 clones in the sample, over 80% were seen once. The V gene lost 9 bases and the J gene lost 1 base, with 9 bases spanning the gap. The CDR3 sequence is 12 residues long. CDR1 is LNHDA and CDR2 is SQIVND in the germline V gene (reference sequence). As for this clone: Its antigen is unknown.

General observations from the study: Among the donors, most were white British and more were female, and clonal diversity was possibly underestimated.

This receptor was taken from an adult who received the AZD1222 COVID-19 vaccine. The genes are TRBV19 and TRBJ1-1, with D possibly being TRBD1 (5 bases). This material consisted of peripheral blood, taken 28 days after the second AZD1222 dose. As DNA, the CDR3 is TGTGCCAGCTGGACACGGAACACTGAAGCTTTCTTT. Amino acid sequence: CASWTRNTEAFF.